These 9 T cell receptor beta chains share one sample of origin, sequenced in a study of human T cells and chemical hapten exposure. TCRdb fed the RACE reads into MiXCR, producing one record per CDR3 protein. The table includes some 77,000 distinct CDR3 sequences, around 9.4% detected once. Time point given: healthy volunteer bleed at 6 weeks. Unseparated into fractions, whole blood served as the source from which total RNA was extracted. The sample was whole blood. The source of these receptors is a female donor in good health. Some clones in this sample may be carry-over from other donors' samples.

This clonotype was observed many times. The V and J genes are TRBV6-2 or TRBV6-3 and TRBJ2-3; the D is unclear. V lost 6 bases and J lost 0, with 7 bases in between. The CDR3 consists of 13 residues. Germline CDR1 reads MNHEY; CDR2 reads SVGEGT. CDR3 coding DNA: TGTGCCAGCAGGCCCACTAGCACAGATACGCAGTATTTT. This translates into CASRPTSTDTQYF.

The rearrangement links TRBV9 to TRBJ2-2, with 12 bases identical to TRBD2. The germline V gene encodes CDR1 SGDLS and CDR2 YYNGEE. The CDR3 is 15 amino acids. The J segment lost 8 bases and the V segment lost 4 bases, leaving 6 bases of the junction unmatched. The CDR3 here is CASSPGTSGFGELFF. The CDR3 DNA is TGTGCCAGCAGCCCCGGGACTAGCGGGTTTGGGGAGCTGTTTTTT.

This clonotype was picked up a small number of times. The chain combines TRBV13 with TRBJ2-5, with 9 bases that match TRBD1. V lost 5 bases and J lost 2; bases outside the gene matches: 3. CDR3 length equals 14 residues. The germline gives CDR1 PRHDT, CDR2 FYEKMQ (reference sequence). Written as DNA, the CDR3 is TGTGCCAGCAGCCCCGGGACAGGGCAAGAGACCCAGTACTTC. Translating it yields CASSPGTGQETQYF.

This clonotype appeared many times. The CDR3 reads CASSLSRARGNEKLFF. CDR3 nucleotides: TGTGCCAGCAGCCTAAGCAGGGCGCGGGGTAATGAAAAACTGTTTTTT. The chain employs TRBV7-2 and TRBJ1-4, with D maybe TRBD1 (5 bases). This CDR3 has 16 amino acids. Trimming took 5 bases from V and 4 from J, leaving 17 bases between them. Germline loops: CDR1 SGHTA, CDR2 FQGNSA.

The chain carries TRBV6-5 and TRBJ2-6; D call uncertain. The V gene lost 0 bases and the J gene lost 2 bases, with 8 bases spanning the gap. CDR3 length: 16 residues. Germline values: CDR1 MNHEY, CDR2 SVGAGI. This CDR3 reads CASSYSNRAGANVLTF. CDR3 in DNA: TGTGCCAGCAGTTACTCGAACAGAGCTGGGGCCAACGTCCTGACTTTC.

This clonotype appeared a few times. The chain is built from TRBV6-5 and TRBJ2-7; 7 bases fit TRBD1. The V gene's germline CDR1 is MNHEY and CDR2 SVGAGI. The CDR3 is 14 residues long. The junction had 4 bases not matched to a gene; V was cut back by 2 bases and J by 3 bases. CDR3 sequence: CASSYTGQDYEQYF. The CDR3 DNA follows: TGTGCCAGCAGTTACACCGGACAGGACTACGAGCAGTACTTC.

This clonotype was counted between two and nine times. The chain combines TRBV7-8 with TRBJ2-6; 9 bases are shared with TRBD1. Germline CDR1 is SGHVS and CDR2 is FQNEAQ. V lost 1 base and J lost 3; bases outside the gene matches: 19. This CDR3 has 22 amino acids. In DNA form, the CDR3 reads TGTGCCAGCAGCTTAGACCTAACAGGGGGCGACCTTAAAAGCTTTGGGGCCAACGTCCTGACTTTC. The encoded protein is CASSLDLTGGDLKSFGANVLTF.

This clonotype was observed at least ten times. The rearrangement links TRBV20-1 to TRBJ2-7, with D hard to call. The germline V gene encodes CDR1 DFQATT and CDR2 SNEGSKA (reference sequence). Trimming took off 3 bases at V and 6 bases at J, with 18 bases between the two ends. This CDR3 has 14 residues. Here the CDR3 DNA reads TGCAGTGCTAGTTCAGCATACGGTCTTCGCGAGCAGTACTTC. Its translation is CSASSAYGLREQYF.

This clonotype has ten or more counts. The rearrangement joins TRBV4-2 to TRBJ2-7, with D unresolved. There are 16 residues in the CDR3. CDR1 is LGHNA and CDR2 is YNFKEQ in the germline V gene. The V and J ends lost 0 bases and 5 bases respectively, with 17 bases between them. The chain's CDR3 is CASSQDKSGLRHEQYF. The CDR3 coding sequence is TGTGCCAGCAGCCAAGATAAGTCGGGCCTGCGGCACGAGCAGTACTTC.